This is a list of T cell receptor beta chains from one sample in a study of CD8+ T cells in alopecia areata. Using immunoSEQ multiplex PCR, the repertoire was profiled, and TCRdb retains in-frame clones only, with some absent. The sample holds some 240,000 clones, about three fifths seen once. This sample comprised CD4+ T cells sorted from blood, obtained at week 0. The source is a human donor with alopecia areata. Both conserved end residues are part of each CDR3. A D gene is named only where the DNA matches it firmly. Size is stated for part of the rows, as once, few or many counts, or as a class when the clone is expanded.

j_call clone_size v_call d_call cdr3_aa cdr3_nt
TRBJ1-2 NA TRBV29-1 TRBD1 CSAVTGDLNYGYTF TGCAGCGCCGTTACAGGGGACCTTAACTATGGCTACACCTTC
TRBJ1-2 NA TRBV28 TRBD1 CASSLGGGDRHGYTF TGTGCCAGCAGTTTAGGAGGTGGGGACAGGCATGGCTACACCTTC
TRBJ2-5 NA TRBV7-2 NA CASSLAGMGETQYF TGTGCCAGCAGCTTAGCTGGGATGGGGGAGACCCAGTACTTC
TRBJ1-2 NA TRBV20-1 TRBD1 CSARVEGAGTF TGCAGTGCTAGAGTAGAGGGGGCCGGCACCTTC
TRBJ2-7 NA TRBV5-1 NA CASSPTDTAGHYEQYF TGCGCCAGCAGCCCGACGGACACCGCCGGCCACTACGAGCAGTACTTC
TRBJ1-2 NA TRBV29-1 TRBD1 CSVSQGEGYGYTF TGCAGCGTCTCCCAGGGGGAAGGCTATGGCTACACCTTC
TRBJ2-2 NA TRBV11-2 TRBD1 CASSSVGGRTGELFF TGTGCCAGCAGCTCCGTAGGGGGCAGAACCGGGGAGCTGTTTTTT
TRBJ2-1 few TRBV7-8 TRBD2 CASSLALIERGRNNEQFF TGTGCCAGCAGCTTAGCGCTGATTGAGCGGGGGAGAAACAATGAGCAGTTCTTC
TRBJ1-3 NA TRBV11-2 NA CASSLVPGASGNTIYF TGTGCCAGCAGCTTAGTCCCAGGCGCCTCTGGAAACACCATATATTTT
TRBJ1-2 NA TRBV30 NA CAWSVPWGQFSYGYTF TGTGCCTGGAGTGTACCGTGGGGGCAATTTAGCTATGGCTACACCTTC
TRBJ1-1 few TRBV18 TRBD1 CASSRTGDTEAFF TGTGCCAGCTCACGCACAGGGGACACTGAAGCTTTCTTT
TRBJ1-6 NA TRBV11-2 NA CASRPLGGPNSPLHF TGTGCCAGCAGACCCCTCGGGGGGCCGAATTCACCCCTCCACTTT
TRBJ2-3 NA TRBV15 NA CATSRELGQGMDTQYF TGTGCCACCAGCAGAGAGTTAGGTCAGGGTATGGATACGCAGTATTTT
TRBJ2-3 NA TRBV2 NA CASRPTGLSTDTQYF TGTGCCAGCAGACCCACGGGACTTAGCACAGATACGCAGTATTTT
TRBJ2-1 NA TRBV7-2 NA CASSSPGLPSYNEQFF TGTGCCAGCAGCTCCCCAGGGCTTCCCTCCTACAATGAGCAGTTCTTC
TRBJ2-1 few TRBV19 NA CASSINGDQNNEQFF TGTGCCAGTAGTATAAACGGGGACCAAAACAATGAGCAGTTCTTC
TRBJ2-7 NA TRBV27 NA CASSLLGYEQYF TGTGCCAGCAGTTTGCTTGGCTACGAGCAGTACTTC
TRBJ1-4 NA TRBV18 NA CASSYQGRGTATNEKLFF TGTGCCAGCTCGTACCAAGGCCGGGGTACGGCAACTAATGAAAAACTGTTTTTT
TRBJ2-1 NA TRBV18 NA CASSHLKLHEQFF TGTGCCAGCTCACACCTCAAGTTGCATGAGCAGTTCTTC
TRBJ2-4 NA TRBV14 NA CASSQEHTGVAKNIQYF TGTGCCAGCAGCCAAGAACATACGGGGGTAGCCAAAAACATTCAGTACTTC
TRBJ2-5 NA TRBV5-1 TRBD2 CASSLGAGVGETQYF TGCGCCAGCAGCTTGGGAGCGGGAGTCGGGGAGACCCAGTACTTC
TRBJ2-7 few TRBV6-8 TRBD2 CASSLQREARYEQYF TGTGCCAGCAGTCTCCAGCGGGAGGCTAGGTACGAGCAGTACTTC
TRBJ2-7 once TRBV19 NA CASMKVGTGRYEQYF TGTGCCAGTATGAAGGTCGGGACGGGACGGTACGAGCAGTACTTC
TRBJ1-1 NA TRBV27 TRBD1 CASSYRGFGNTEAFF TGTGCCAGCAGTTACAGGGGTTTTGGGAACACTGAAGCTTTCTTT
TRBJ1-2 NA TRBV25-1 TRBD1 CASRGTDDQYYGYTF TGTGCCAGCAGGGGGACAGATGATCAATACTATGGCTACACCTTC
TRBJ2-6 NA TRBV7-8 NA CASSLDGAGANVLTF TGTGCCAGCAGCTTAGACGGGGCTGGGGCCAACGTCCTGACTTTC
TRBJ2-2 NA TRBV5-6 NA CASSPIIGGGELFF TGTGCCAGCAGCCCAATCATCGGAGGCGGGGAGCTGTTTTTT
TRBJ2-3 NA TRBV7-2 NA CASSLVRSGTDTQYF TGTGCCAGCAGCTTAGTACGTAGCGGCACAGATACGCAGTATTTT
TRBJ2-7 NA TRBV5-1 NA CASSSRGIEQYF TGCGCCAGCAGCTCACGGGGAATCGAGCAGTACTTC
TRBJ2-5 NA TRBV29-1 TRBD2 CSVEGGGLRAQYF TGCAGCGTTGAAGGGGGGGGTTTGAGGGCCCAGTACTTC
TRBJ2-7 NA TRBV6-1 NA CASSERAGRWQYF TGTGCCAGCAGTGAAAGGGCCGGCCGATGGCAGTACTTC
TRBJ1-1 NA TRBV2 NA CAGTVEANTEAFF TGTGCCGGTACGGTAGAAGCGAACACTGAAGCTTTCTTT
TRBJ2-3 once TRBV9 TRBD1 CASSLSPGQGGDTQYF TGTGCCAGCAGCCTATCCCCCGGACAGGGTGGAGATACGCAGTATTTT
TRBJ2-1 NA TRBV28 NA CASSFILTRGPRDNEQFF TGTGCCAGCAGTTTTATCCTCACCCGAGGTCCCAGAGACAATGAGCAGTTCTTC
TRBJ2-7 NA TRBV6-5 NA CASSYPGSKQYF TGTGCCAGCAGTTACCCCGGTAGCAAGCAGTACTTC
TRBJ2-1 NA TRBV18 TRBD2 CASSTSGAYNEQFF TGTGCCAGCTCAACTAGCGGAGCCTACAATGAGCAGTTCTTC
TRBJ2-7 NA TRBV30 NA CAWSVGSGTYYEQYF TGTGCCTGGAGTGTAGGGTCCGGGACCTACTACGAGCAGTACTTC
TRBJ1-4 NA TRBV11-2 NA CASSFGQNEKLFF TGTGCCAGCAGCTTCGGACAGAATGAAAAACTGTTTTTT
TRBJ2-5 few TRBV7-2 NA CASSLGRTAQETQYF TGTGCCAGCAGCTTAGGGCGGACAGCCCAAGAGACCCAGTACTTC
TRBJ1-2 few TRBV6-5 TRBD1 CASSYWGQNYGYTF TGTGCCAGCAGTTACTGGGGACAGAACTATGGCTACACCTTC
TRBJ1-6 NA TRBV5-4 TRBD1 CASSLTGGGSPLHF TGTGCCAGCAGCTTGACAGGGGGCGGTTCACCCCTCCACTTT
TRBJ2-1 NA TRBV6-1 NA CASSEWLGGYSTFNEQFF TGTGCCAGCAGTGAGTGGTTAGGAGGATACTCCACCTTCAATGAGCAGTTCTTC
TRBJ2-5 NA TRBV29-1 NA CSVGLRTQETQYF TGCAGCGTTGGCCTACGGACCCAAGAGACCCAGTACTTC
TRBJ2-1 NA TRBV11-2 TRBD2 CASSPVAGAGYNEQFF TGTGCCAGCAGCCCCGTAGCGGGAGCGGGCTACAATGAGCAGTTCTTC
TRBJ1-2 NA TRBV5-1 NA CASSFSTENYGYTF TGCGCCAGCAGCTTCTCAACGGAGAACTATGGCTACACCTTC
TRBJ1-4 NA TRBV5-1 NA CASSLEGKLFF TGCGCCAGCAGCTTGGAGGGAAAACTGTTTTTT
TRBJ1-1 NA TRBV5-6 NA CASSLGLGLYTEAFF TGTGCCAGCAGCTTGGGTCTGGGACTGTACACTGAAGCTTTCTTT
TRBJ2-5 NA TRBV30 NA CAWSVGMQETQYF TGTGCCTGGAGTGTAGGGATGCAAGAGACCCAGTACTTC
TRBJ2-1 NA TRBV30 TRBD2 CAWSVGRLTSGTYNEQFF TGTGCCTGGAGTGTCGGTCGTCTGACTAGCGGCACCTACAATGAGCAGTTCTTC